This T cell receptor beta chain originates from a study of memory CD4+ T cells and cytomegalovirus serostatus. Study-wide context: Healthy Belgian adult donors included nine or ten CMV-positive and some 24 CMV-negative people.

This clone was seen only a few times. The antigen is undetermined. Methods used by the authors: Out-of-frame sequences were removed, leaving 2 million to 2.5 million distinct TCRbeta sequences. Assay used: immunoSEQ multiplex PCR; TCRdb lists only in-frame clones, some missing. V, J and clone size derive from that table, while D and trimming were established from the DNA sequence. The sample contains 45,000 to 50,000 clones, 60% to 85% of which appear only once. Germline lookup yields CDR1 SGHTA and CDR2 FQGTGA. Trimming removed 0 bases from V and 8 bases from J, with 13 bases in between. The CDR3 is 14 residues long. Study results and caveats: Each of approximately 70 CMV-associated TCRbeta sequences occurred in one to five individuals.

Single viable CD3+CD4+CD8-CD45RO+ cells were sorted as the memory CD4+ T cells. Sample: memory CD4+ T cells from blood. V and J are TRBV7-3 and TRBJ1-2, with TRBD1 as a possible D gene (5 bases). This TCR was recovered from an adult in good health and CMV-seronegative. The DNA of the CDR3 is TGTGCCAGCAGCTTAACCGACAGACTAGGGGGCTACACCTTC. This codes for CASSLTDRLGGYTF.